The 32 T cell receptor beta chains presented below share a single source sample, sequenced in a study of blood T cell repertoires in COVID-19. Profiled with immunoSEQ multiplex PCR; TCRdb holds only in-frame clones, not every one. Of more than 150,000 clones in the sample, approximately 80% are singletons; the top ten hold less than 3.5%. Sequenced input: peripheral blood. These receptor sequences come from a woman aged 55 to 70 with acute or convalescent COVID-19.

J is TRBJ2-1 and V is TRBV5-1; TRBD2 matches at 7 bases. With 5 bases clipped from V and 7 bases from J, the junction kept 12 bases outside the gene matches. CDR1 SGHRS and CDR2 YFSETQ come from the germline V gene. This CDR3 has 15 amino acids. CDR3 loop: CASRPTSSGGNEQFF. CDR3 in DNA: TGCGCCAGCAGACCGACTAGCAGCGGAGGGAATGAGCAGTTCTTC.

J is TRBJ2-2 and V is TRBV14; 7 bases fit TRBD1. In germline, CDR1 is SGHDN, CDR2 FVKESK. The trim removed 4 bases at V and 5 bases at J, leaving 7 bases unmatched. The CDR3 totals 15 residues. CDR3 DNA sequence: TGTGCCAGCAGCCCACCCGGGACAGATACCGGGGAGCTGTTTTTT. Amino acid sequence: CASSPPGTDTGELFF.

This chain joins TRBV12-5 and TRBJ2-3; tentatively, D is TRBD2 (5 bases). CDR1 LGHNT and CDR2 FRNRAP come from the germline V gene. The CDR3 length is 13 residues. V lost 5 bases and J lost 8, with 14 bases in between. DNA for the CDR3: TGTGCTAGTGGTCCCCGAGAGGGCCGTACGCAGTATTTT. Translated: CASGPREGRTQYF.

This chain connects TRBV11-2 to TRBJ1-1; 8 bases agree with TRBD1. Germline values: CDR1 SGHAT, CDR2 FQNNGV. This CDR3 is built from 15 residues. V lost 5 bases to trimming and J lost 1 base; unmatched junction nucleotides: 6. CDR3 DNA sequence: TGTGCCAGCAGCCTAAGACAGGGGTGGAACACTGAAGCTTTCTTT. Amino acids: CASSLRQGWNTEAFF.

This chain connects TRBV5-1 to TRBJ2-7; TRBD1 matches at 7 bases. Germline V CDR1 and CDR2: SGHRS, YFSETQ. With V trimmed by 3 bases and J by 2 bases, 5 bases remained unmatched. The length of the CDR3 is 14 residues. CDR3 protein: CASSSGTAAYEQYF. DNA for the CDR3: TGCGCCAGCAGCTCTGGGACAGCAGCCTACGAGCAGTACTTC. The whole variable domain, remainder taken from reference TRBV5-1 and TRBJ2-7, is KAGVTQTPRYLIKTRGQQVTLSCSPISGHRSVSWYQQTPGQGLQFLFEYFSETQRNKGNFPGRFSGRQFSNSRSEMNVSTLELGDSALYLCASSSGTAAYEQYFGPGTRLTVT.

The rearrangement links TRBV7-2 to TRBJ2-3; TRBD1 matches 8 bases. V was pared by 1 base and J by 3 bases, with 6 bases of the junction left unmatched. This CDR3 has 16 residues. In germline, CDR1 is SGHTA, CDR2 FQGNSA. CDR3 protein: CASSLGDRGRTDTQYF. The CDR3 bases are TGTGCCAGCAGCTTAGGCGACAGGGGAAGGACAGATACGCAGTATTTT.

The V call is TRBV19, the J call TRBJ2-5, with D tentatively TRBD1 (5 bases). Between the trimmed V and J ends, which lost 4 bases and 0 bases, there was a span of 12 bases. CDR1 and CDR2 (germline): LNHDA, SQIVND (reference sequence). The CDR3 is 15 amino acids. The CDR3 spells CASSTPGSYQETQYF. Written as DNA, the CDR3 is TGTGCCAGTAGTACGCCAGGGTCGTACCAAGAGACCCAGTACTTC.

The V and J genes are TRBV19 and TRBJ1-3; the D gene is possibly TRBD1 (5 bases). Germline-derived CDR1 and CDR2 are LNHDA and SQIVND (reference sequence). Trimming took 5 bases from V and 0 from J, leaving 14 bases between them. The CDR3 loop spans 16 amino acids. CDR3 region: CASSFPTANSGNTIYF. In DNA form, the CDR3 reads TGTGCCAGTAGTTTTCCGACAGCCAACTCTGGAAACACCATATATTTT.

A single count supports this clone. The V gene is TRBV7-6, the J gene TRBJ2-2; 9 bases line up with TRBD2. The CDR3 consists of 17 residues. V lost 4 bases and J lost 5; bases outside the gene matches: 11. CDR1 is SGHVS, CDR2 FNYEAQ, per germline. This CDR3 reads CASSSQVAGVRTGELFF. The CDR3 coding sequence is TGTGCCAGCAGCTCCCAGGTAGCGGGGGTCAGGACCGGGGAGCTGTTTTTT.

The V call is TRBV6-5, the J call TRBJ2-7; the D is unclear. The germline V and J ends were trimmed by 6 bases and 4 bases, with 4 bases remaining between them. Germline CDR1 reads MNHEY; CDR2 reads SVGAGI. This CDR3 is built from 10 residues. CDR3 nucleotide sequence: TGTGCCAGCAGCAGATACGAGCAGTACTTC. This sequence encodes CASSRYEQYF.

Here the CDR3 reads CASSIVGTGSGELFF. CDR3 in DNA: TGTGCCAGTAGTATAGTGGGAACAGGGTCCGGGGAGCTGTTTTTT. The chain recombines TRBV19 with TRBJ2-2; tentatively, D is TRBD1 (6 bases). CDR1 is LNHDA and CDR2 is SQIVND in the germline V gene (reference sequence). The CDR3 is 15 residues long. V was cut by 1 base and J by 6 bases, with 12 bases left in between.

The V and J genes are TRBV4-1 and TRBJ1-5; D unresolved. The CDR3 consists of 14 residues. Trimming took off 0 bases at V and 3 bases at J, with 6 bases between the two ends. CDR1 and CDR2 (germline): MGHRA, YSYEKL. The CDR3, as DNA: TGCGCCAGCAGCCAAGAACAGCCCAATCAGCCCCAGCATTTT. This gives the protein CASSQEQPNQPQHF.

The rearrangement uses TRBV19 and TRBJ2-7; D is perhaps TRBD1 (5 bases). This CDR3 has 16 amino acids. Trimming took off 3 bases at V and 0 bases at J, with 15 bases between the two ends. CDR1 is LNHDA and CDR2 is SQIVND in the germline V gene (reference sequence). The CDR3 coding sequence is TGTGCCAGTAGTATTCGGACACTATCCTCCTCCTACGAGCAGTACTTC. Amino acid sequence: CASSIRTLSSSYEQYF. Looking up the rest from reference TRBV19 and TRBJ2-7 gives the full variable domain: DGGITQSPKYLFRKEGQNVTLSCEQNLNHDAMYWYRQDPGQGLRLIYYSQIVNDFQKGDIAEGYSVSREKKESFPLTVTSAQKNPTAFYLCASSIRTLSSSYEQYFGPGTRLTVT.

This chain joins TRBV7-2 and TRBJ2-5; D perhaps matches TRBD2 (6 bases). V was cut by 6 bases and J by 3 bases, with 11 bases left in between. The V gene's germline CDR1 is SGHTA and CDR2 FQGNSA. The CDR3 length is 13 residues. CDR3 sequence (DNA): TGTGCCAGCAGGACTAGTTTCAAAGAGACCCAGTACTTC. Translation: CASRTSFKETQYF.

There are a few counts of this clone. The V and J genes are TRBV7-2 and TRBJ2-7; no definite D call. From germline, CDR1 is SGHTA and CDR2 FQGNSA. The CDR3 has 16 residues. Between the trimmed V and J ends, which lost 1 base and 2 bases, there was a span of 15 bases. CDR3 coding DNA: TGTGCCAGCAGCTTAGGGCAGCCCAGCGCCCCCTACGAGCAGTACTTC. Amino acid sequence: CASSLGQPSAPYEQYF.

The J gene is TRBJ2-1, the V gene TRBV9; TRBD1 might be the D (6 bases). Germline V CDR1 and CDR2: SGDLS, YYNGEE. This CDR3 contains 12 residues. V was shortened by 7 bases and J by 4 bases, with 9 bases between the two germline ends. Here the CDR3 DNA reads TGTGCCAGCGAGGGGGATTACAATGAGCAGTTCTTC. Translation: CASEGDYNEQFF.

The chain links TRBV5-1 to TRBJ1-2; 7 nucleotides agree with TRBD1. The J segment lost 5 bases and the V segment lost 5 bases, leaving 15 bases of the junction unmatched. From germline, CDR1 is SGHRS and CDR2 YFSETQ. The CDR3 is 16 residues long. The CDR3 region has the DNA TGCGCCAGCAGATTAGGGGCGCGGACAGGCTTATATGGCTACACCTTC. Encoded protein: CASRLGARTGLYGYTF.

The chain uses TRBV21-1 and TRBJ1-1; TRBD1 reflects the table's D call only, with no check against the DNA. TRBV21-1 is annotated as a pseudogene. The CDR3 extends over 15 amino acids. CDR3 protein: CASSINPDNFTEAFF. CDR3 bases: TGTGCCAGCAGCATAAATCCTGACAATTTCACTGAAGCTTTCTTT.

The chain joins TRBV11-2 to TRBJ2-1; D possibly corresponds to TRBD1 (6 bases). Germline CDR1 SGHAT, CDR2 FQNNGV. Trimming pared 5 bases from V and 9 bases from J, leaving 20 bases between. CDR3 length equals 15 residues. The CDR3 region is CASSPERGKGSEQFF. The CDR3 nucleotides read TGTGCCAGCAGCCCGGAGAGGGGGAAGGGGAGTGAGCAGTTCTTC. The full variable domain, its missing parts supplied by reference TRBV11-2 and TRBJ2-1, is EAGVAQSPRYKIIEKRQSVAFWCNPISGHATLYWYQQILGQGPKLLIQFQNNGVVDDSQLPKDRFSAERLKGVDSTLKIQPAKLEDSAVYLCASSPERGKGSEQFFGPGTRLTVL.

This chain joins TRBV7-2 and TRBJ1-2, with D possibly TRBD1 on 5 matching bases. Germline assignment: CDR1 SGHTA and CDR2 FQGNSA. Deletions cut 1 base from V and 8 bases from J, with 8 bases between. The CDR3 totals 12 residues. CDR3 sequence (DNA): TGTGCCAGCAGCTTAGGGAGGGACGGCTACACCTTC. Residues: CASSLGRDGYTF.

The chain is built from TRBV24-1 and TRBJ2-5; weak D call: TRBD2 (6 bases). Per germline, CDR1 KGHDR and CDR2 SFDVKD. V dropped 3 bases and J dropped 4 bases, with 11 bases sitting between them. This CDR3 contains 14 residues. CDR3 in amino acids: CATSDRGSGETQYF. For the CDR3, the DNA is TGTGCCACCAGTGATCGGGGGTCAGGAGAGACCCAGTACTTC.

V gene TRBV5-5 combines with J gene TRBJ1-2; 10 bases agree with TRBD1. The CDR3 covers 14 residues. The V gene end was trimmed by 2 bases and the J gene end by 8 bases; junction bases not matched to a gene: 6. Germline loops: CDR1 SGHKS, CDR2 YYEKEE (reference sequence). CDR3 DNA: TGTGCCAGCAGCTTTCCCGGGACAGGGGTGGGCTACACCTTC. It yields the protein CASSFPGTGVGYTF.

This clone was detected a few times. V gene TRBV14 combines with J gene TRBJ1-2; D remains ambiguous. Germline V gene lookup returns CDR1 SGHDN and CDR2 FVKESK. The CDR3 extends over 14 amino acids. V was trimmed by 1 base and J by 5 bases, leaving 11 bases between them. The CDR3 is CASSQVPGQYGYTF. In DNA form, the CDR3 reads TGTGCCAGCAGCCAAGTTCCAGGCCAATATGGCTACACCTTC. Full variable domain (outside the CDR3, taken from reference TRBV14 and TRBJ1-2): EAGVTQFPSHSVIEKGQTVTLRCDPISGHDNLYWYRRVMGKEIKFLLHFVKESKQDESGMPNNRFLAERTGGTYSTLKVQPAELEDSGVYFCASSQVPGQYGYTFGSGTRLTVV.

The chain uses TRBV3-1 (or the pseudogene TRBV3-2) and TRBJ2-3, with D perhaps TRBD1 (6 bases). Per the germline V gene, CDR1 is LGHDT and CDR2 is YNNKEL (reference sequence). Deletions cut 5 bases from V and 2 bases from J, with 11 bases between. The CDR3 loop spans 14 amino acids. The CDR3 DNA reads TGTGCCAGCAGCAACAGGGTATCCACAGATACGCAGTATTTT. Translation: CASSNRVSTDTQYF.

This clone was found once. The CDR3 loop is CASRRQGREQYF. CDR3 sequence (DNA): TGTGCCAGCAGGCGACAGGGGCGCGAGCAGTACTTC. The rearrangement joins TRBV12-3 or TRBV12-4 to TRBJ2-7; 8 positions match TRBD1. The CDR3 extends over 12 amino acids. The ends lost 6 bases at V and 6 bases at J; junction bases unmatched: 4.

Points on this clone: Other DNA variants within this sample encode the same CDR3. The rearrangement uses TRBV5-1 and TRBJ1-2; D is unclear. Per germline, CDR1 SGHRS and CDR2 YFSETQ. Trimming took off 0 bases at V and 4 bases at J, with 10 bases between the two ends. The CDR3 is 14 amino acids. CDR3 loop: CASSLEGGSYGYTF. CDR3 DNA: TGCGCCAGCAGCTTGGAGGGAGGGAGCTATGGCTACACCTTC. The full variable domain, its missing parts supplied by reference TRBV5-1 and TRBJ1-2, is KAGVTQTPRYLIKTRGQQVTLSCSPISGHRSVSWYQQTPGQGLQFLFEYFSETQRNKGNFPGRFSGRQFSNSRSEMNVSTLELGDSALYLCASSLEGGSYGYTFGSGTRLTVV.

The J gene is TRBJ1-2, the V gene TRBV21-1; no check of the table's D call, TRBD1, against the DNA was made. TRBV21-1 is tagged as a pseudogene. This CDR3 contains 10 residues. The CDR3 DNA reads TGTGCCAGCAGCACCTTGGACAGGGCCTTC. Its translation: CASSTLDRAF.

The V call is TRBV6-6, the J call TRBJ1-2; D is possibly TRBD1 (5 bases). The CDR3 loop spans 13 amino acids. The germline gives CDR1 MNHNY, CDR2 SVGAGI (reference sequence). V dropped 6 bases and J dropped 1 base, with 9 bases sitting between them. The CDR3 reads CASSTQGNYGYTF. The CDR3 DNA sequence: TGTGCCAGCAGCACCCAGGGTAACTATGGCTACACCTTC.

The chain links TRBV3-1 (or the pseudogene TRBV3-2) to TRBJ2-7, with D possibly being TRBD1 (5 bases). Trimming took 4 bases from V and 6 from J, leaving 10 bases between them. Germline CDR1 is LGHDT and CDR2 is YNNKEL (reference sequence). The CDR3 spans 12 residues. The CDR3 DNA reads TGTGCCAGCAGCCGACAGAAGGTCGAGCAGTACTTC. Translated: CASSRQKVEQYF.

This rearrangement joins TRBV7-2 to TRBJ2-7, with D possibly being TRBD2 (7 bases). Trimming removed 5 bases from V and 7 bases from J, with 21 bases in between. The CDR3 sequence is 15 residues long. The germline CDR1 and CDR2 sequences are SGHTA and FQGNSA. The CDR3 sequence is CASSPGGGPVGEQYF. CDR3 DNA: TGTGCCAGCAGCCCTGGGGGGGGGCCGGTTGGAGAGCAGTACTTC. The whole variable domain, filled in from reference TRBV7-2 and TRBJ2-7, reads GAGVSQSPSNKVTEKGKDVELRCDPISGHTALYWYRQSLGQGLEFLIYFQGNSAPDKSGLPSDRFSAERTGGSVSTLTIQRTQQEDSAVYLCASSPGGGPVGEQYFGPGTRLTVT.

The V call is TRBV5-1, the J call TRBJ2-7; D is possibly TRBD1 (6 bases). V lost 4 bases, J lost 2 bases, and 10 bases lay in between. The length of the CDR3 is 13 residues. CDR1 and CDR2 (germline): SGHRS, YFSETQ. The CDR3 coding sequence is TGCGCCAGCAGCAAAACAGGGCCCTACGAGCAGTACTTC. Amino acid sequence: CASSKTGPYEQYF.

The CDR3: CASSPTRALGQPQHF. CDR3 sequence (DNA): TGTGCCAGCAGCCCGACGAGGGCACTGGGTCAGCCCCAGCATTTT. The chain recombines TRBV7-2 with TRBJ1-5; D is unclear. V was pared by 5 bases and J by 6 bases, with 17 bases between. Per the germline V gene, CDR1 is SGHTA and CDR2 is FQGNSA. The CDR3 loop spans 15 amino acids.